This entry is about one T cell receptor beta chain. Its antigen remains unknown. These data originate in a study of identical twins. Regarding the study as a whole: Insertion counts were lower in abundant cord blood beta clonotypes, a trend that memory repertoires did not show.

V was clipped by 5 bases and J by 0 bases; unmatched bases: 10. Germline V gives CDR1 DFQATT, CDR2 SNEGSKA (reference sequence). The CDR3 is made up of 16 amino acids. TCRdb analysed the 5' RACE reads with MiXCR anew, one entry per CDR3 protein. The table records 310,000 or so distinct CDR3 sequences, about 8% of them present only once. A further study also used this sample, focusing on yellow fever vaccine responses in identical twins. From that report: After vaccination, twins' T cell response reportedly seemed partly convergent, partly personalized.

This TCR derives from a woman aged 18-29 years in good health. The rearrangement uses TRBV20-1 and TRBJ2-3; the match to TRBD2 covers 8 bases. The sample comprised memory (CD45RO+) T cells sorted from blood. This CDR3 is CSAAPPTSVSTDTQYF. For the CDR3, the DNA is TGCAGTGCTGCACCCCCGACTAGCGTTAGCACAGATACGCAGTATTTT.